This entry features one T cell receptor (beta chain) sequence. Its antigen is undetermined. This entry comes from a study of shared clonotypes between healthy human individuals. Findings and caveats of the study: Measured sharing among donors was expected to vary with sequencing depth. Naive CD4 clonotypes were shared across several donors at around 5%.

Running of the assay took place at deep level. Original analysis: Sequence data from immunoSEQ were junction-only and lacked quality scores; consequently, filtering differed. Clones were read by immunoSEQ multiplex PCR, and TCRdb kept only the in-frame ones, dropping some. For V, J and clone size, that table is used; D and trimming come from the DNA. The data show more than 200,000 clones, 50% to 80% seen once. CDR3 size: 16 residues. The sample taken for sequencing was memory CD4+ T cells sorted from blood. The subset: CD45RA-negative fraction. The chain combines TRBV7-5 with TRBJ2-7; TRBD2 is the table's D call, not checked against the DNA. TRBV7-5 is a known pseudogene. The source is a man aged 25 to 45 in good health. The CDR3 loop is CVRSPPGGDPAYEQYF. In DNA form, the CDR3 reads TGTGTCAGAAGCCCTCCCGGGGGAGACCCAGCCTACGAGCAGTACTTC.